Below, one T cell receptor beta chain is given with its context. The antigen is undetermined. This record comes from a study of lymphopenia after photon versus proton radiotherapy. Study conclusions and caveats: Oligoclonal CD8+ Temra expansion after nadir drove photon patients' diversity drop. Post-nadir TCR diversity decline inversely tracked overall survival among those who died. Relative stability marked proton patients; photon patients lost diversity and naive cells. Better survival with proton therapy was suggested as possible, not demonstrated.

This CDR3 is 14 amino acids long. Trimming cost V 2 bases and J 7 bases; bases outside gene matches: 2. Looked up from germline, CDR1 is MRHNA and CDR2 is SNTAGT. Using immunoSEQ multiplex PCR, the repertoire was profiled, and TCRdb retains in-frame clones only, with some absent. The sample includes roughly 15,000 clones, 85% to 90% seen only once; the top ten take roughly 10%. This rearrangement joins TRBV6-4 to TRBJ1-2; 12 bases are shared with TRBD1. Source: peripheral blood, taken from a patient treated with proton-based radiotherapy. This TCR was recovered from a man between 65 and 79 years old with pancreatic cancer. For the CDR3, the DNA is TGTGCCAGCAGTGACGGGACAGGGGGCGGTGGCTACACCTTC. Translated: CASSDGTGGGGYTF.